These T cell receptor beta chains were read from a single sample in a study of tumor and adjacent non-tumor tissue in lung cancer. TCRdb reprocessed the multiplex PCR reads with MiXCR, giving one entry per CDR3 protein. The sample records 60,000 to 85,000 distinct CDR3 sequences, around 85% being singletons. The sequencing input was lung tumor tissue. The receptors originated from a woman between 45 and 65 years old with non-small cell lung cancer. The CDR3 runs from the conserved cysteine through the conserved F or W. The D gene is left open where the match is weak. The size field is filled for only some rows; it gives once, few, many or a size class.

abundance: NA
d_gene: NA
j_gene: TRBJ2-1
v_gene: TRBV11-2
CDR3nt: TGTGCCAGCAGCTTTATAGCAGGAGGAGACTATGAGTACTTCTTC
CDR3aa: CASSFIAGGDYEYFF

abundance: NA
d_gene: NA
j_gene: TRBJ1-6
v_gene: TRBV6-5
CDR3nt: TGTGCCAGCTGTTACTTGGGAGGTAATTCACCCCTCCACTTT
CDR3aa: CASCYLGGNSPLHF

abundance: many
d_gene: NA
j_gene: TRBJ1-6
v_gene: TRBV10-3
CDR3nt: TGTGCCATCTCAGGGGATTCGGGGTCACCCCTCCACTTT
CDR3aa: CAISGDSGSPLHF

abundance: NA
d_gene: NA
j_gene: TRBJ2-4
v_gene: TRBV29-1
CDR3nt: TGCAGCATTGGAACTATGCAATACATTCAGTACTTC
CDR3aa: CSIGTMQYIQYF

abundance: NA
d_gene: NA
j_gene: TRBJ2-7
v_gene: TRBV20-1
CDR3nt: TGCGGTGCTCCGAGCCCGGGGATAGGGGCCTACGAGCAGTACTTC
CDR3aa: CGAPSPGIGAYEQYF

abundance: NA
d_gene: TRBD2
j_gene: TRBJ2-5
v_gene: TRBV20-1
CDR3nt: TGCAGTGCTCCACCGGGAGGGGGTAGACAAGAGACCAAGTATTTC
CDR3aa: CSAPPGGGRQETKYF

abundance: many
d_gene: NA
j_gene: TRBJ2-1
v_gene: TRBV5-1
CDR3nt: TGCGCCAGCAGTGTGGGTAGGGTCTACAATGAGCAGTTCTTC
CDR3aa: CASSVGRVYNEQFF

abundance: NA
d_gene: TRBD1
j_gene: TRBJ2-7
v_gene: TRBV28
CDR3nt: TGTGCCAGCAGTTCTTTGACAGGGGGATTCTACGAACAGTACTTC
CDR3aa: CASSSLTGGFYEQYF

abundance: NA
d_gene: NA
j_gene: TRBJ1-2
v_gene: TRBV28
CDR3nt: TGTGCCAGCAGCCTCTCGGAACATGGCTATGGCTACACCTTC
CDR3aa: CASSLSEHGYGYTF

abundance: NA
d_gene: TRBD2
j_gene: TRBJ2-1
v_gene: TRBV20-1
CDR3nt: TGCATTGCTAGAGATAGCGGTATGCCAGCGGGACGCTCCTACAATGAGCAGTTCTTC
CDR3aa: CIARDSGMPAGRSYNEQFF

abundance: NA
d_gene: NA
j_gene: TRBJ2-3
v_gene: TRBV24-1
CDR3nt: TGTGCCACCAATGTTTCTAGGTTGGGTATAGATACGCAGTATTTT
CDR3aa: CATNVSRLGIDTQYF

abundance: NA
d_gene: NA
j_gene: TRBJ2-1
v_gene: TRBV20-1
CDR3nt: TGCAGTGCTCCCCTTGGAGTACCCTTGTACAATGAGCAGTTCTTC
CDR3aa: CSAPLGVPLYNEQFF

abundance: NA
d_gene: TRBD2
j_gene: TRBJ2-1
v_gene: TRBV11-2
CDR3nt: TGTACAAGCAGCTTCGCCCGACTAGCGACCTACAATGAGCAGTTCTTC
CDR3aa: CTSSFARLATYNEQFF

abundance: NA
d_gene: TRBD1
j_gene: TRBJ2-7
v_gene: TRBV20-1
CDR3nt: TGCAGTACTAGAGATTTGGACAGGGGCTACAAGCAGTACTTC
CDR3aa: CSTRDLDRGYKQYF

abundance: NA
d_gene: NA
j_gene: TRBJ2-1
v_gene: TRBV29-1
CDR3nt: TGCAGCGTTGAACTCTACGGGGTCTACAAAGAGCACTTCTTC
CDR3aa: CSVELYGVYKEHFF

abundance: NA
d_gene: NA
j_gene: TRBJ2-2
v_gene: TRBV11-3
CDR3nt: TGTGTCAGCAGCTTGACAGCCACGAACACCGGGGAACTGTTTTTT
CDR3aa: CVSSLTATNTGELFF

abundance: NA
d_gene: NA
j_gene: TRBJ1-1
v_gene: TRBV5-6
CDR3nt: TGTACCAGCAGCTTCTCGTTGTCCAGGCGGGAAGCATTCTTT
CDR3aa: CTSSFSLSRREAFF

abundance: NA
d_gene: NA
j_gene: TRBJ2-5
v_gene: TRBV29-1
CDR3nt: TGCACCGTTGAGAGTCAGGAGGATTGGCAGACCCTGTACTTC
CDR3aa: CTVESQEDWQTLYF

abundance: NA
d_gene: TRBD1
j_gene: TRBJ1-5
v_gene: TRBV20-1
CDR3nt: TGCAGTGCTAGCCCGGACAGGGCTGGTCAGCCCCAGCATTTT
CDR3aa: CSASPDRAGQPQHF

abundance: NA
d_gene: TRBD2
j_gene: TRBJ2-3
v_gene: TRBV10-3
CDR3nt: TGTGCCATCAGTGGGGGACTAGGGGGTATAGATACCCAGTATTTT
CDR3aa: CAISGGLGGIDTQYF